This TCR beta chain was recovered during a study of cytomegalovirus exposure and HLA in healthy donors. Primers for the PCR totalled 60 Vbeta and 13 Jbeta. Repertoires were generated with immunoSEQ multiplex PCR, while TCRdb's copy carries only in-frame clones and drops some. The sample lists roughly 190,000 clones; 75% to 85% were seen once. The CDR3 is made up of 13 amino acids. V was pared by 6 bases and J by 5 bases, with 13 bases between. Germline V gene lookup returns CDR1 MNHNS and CDR2 SASEGT. The chain uses TRBV6-1 and TRBJ1-1, with D maybe TRBD1 (5 bases). Input material: PBMCs. The TCR comes from a woman under 30 in good health and CMV-seronegative. The CDR3 bases are TGTGCCAGCAGCCGAGGCGGGGGAACTGAAGCTTTCTTT. Its protein is CASSRGGGTEAFF.